A selection of T cell receptor beta chains follows, all from one sample in a study of early T cells in non-severe SARS-CoV-2 infection. Using its own MiXCR run on the 5' RACE reads, TCRdb lists one record per CDR3 protein. In the table there are roughly 97,000 distinct CDR3 sequences, 9.5% to 12% of which are singletons. The sequencing here drew on whole blood, taken at baseline. The source is an adult who was a healthcare worker with PCR-confirmed SARS-CoV-2 infection or an uninfected control (not recorded which). Both conserved end residues are part of each CDR3. A D gene is named only where the DNA matches it firmly. Size is stated for part of the rows, as once, few or many counts, or as a class when the clone is expanded.

v_gene: TRBV5-4
abundance: many
len: 16
d_gene: .
j_gene: TRBJ2-2
CDR3nt: TGTGCCAGCAGCCGCCGTGAGACAGGAGTCGCCGGGGAGCTGTTTTTT
CDR3aa: CASSRRETGVAGELFF

v_gene: TRBV5-1
abundance: .
len: 13
d_gene: .
j_gene: TRBJ2-1
CDR3nt: TGCGCCAGCAGCGCGGGCTCCTACAATGAGCAGTTCTTC
CDR3aa: CASSAGSYNEQFF

v_gene: TRBV6-2/TRBV6-3
abundance: .
len: 16
d_gene: .
j_gene: TRBJ2-6
CDR3nt: TGTGCCAGCAGTTACTCGACGGGTAATGGGGCCAACGTCCTGACTTTC
CDR3aa: CASSYSTGNGANVLTF

v_gene: TRBV19
abundance: once
len: 14
d_gene: .
j_gene: TRBJ1-5
CDR3nt: TGTGCCAGTAGTATGTCTGAGGCTCATCATCCCCAGCATTTT
CDR3aa: CASSMSEAHHPQHF

v_gene: TRBV4-3
abundance: few
len: 16
d_gene: TRBD2
j_gene: TRBJ2-2
CDR3nt: TGCGCCAGCAGCCAAGATTGGCGGGAGGAGGGCGGGGAGCTGTTTTTT
CDR3aa: CASSQDWREEGGELFF

v_gene: TRBV12-3/TRBV12-4
abundance: .
len: 13
d_gene: .
j_gene: TRBJ2-2
CDR3nt: TGTGCCAGCAGTCCGACAGGCACCGGGGAGCTGTTTTTT
CDR3aa: CASSPTGTGELFF

v_gene: TRBV6-5
abundance: .
len: 15
d_gene: TRBD2
j_gene: TRBJ2-5
CDR3nt: TGTGCCAGCAGTTCCCCCGGGAGGCCGGACGAGACCCAGTACTTC
CDR3aa: CASSSPGRPDETQYF

v_gene: TRBV5-1
abundance: many
len: 17
d_gene: TRBD1
j_gene: TRBJ2-3
CDR3nt: TGCGCCAGCAGCCCCTGGGACAGGGGGTCTAGCACAGATACGCAGTATTTT
CDR3aa: CASSPWDRGSSTDTQYF

v_gene: TRBV7-9
abundance: few
len: 16
d_gene: TRBD2
j_gene: TRBJ2-1
CDR3nt: TGTGCCAGCAGCCCCCGACTAGGCGGGAGATACAATGAGCAGTTCTTC
CDR3aa: CASSPRLGGRYNEQFF

v_gene: TRBV28
abundance: few
len: 13
d_gene: .
j_gene: TRBJ2-7
CDR3nt: TGTGCCAGCGGGGGTACGCAGACCTACGAGCAGTACTTC
CDR3aa: CASGGTQTYEQYF

v_gene: TRBV6-9
abundance: few
len: 13
d_gene: .
j_gene: TRBJ2-7
CDR3nt: TGTGCCAGCCCCGGGTTTTTTTCATACGAGCAGTACTTC
CDR3aa: CASPGFFSYEQYF

v_gene: TRBV5-6
abundance: many
len: 16
d_gene: TRBD1
j_gene: TRBJ2-1
CDR3nt: TGTGCCAGCAGCTTGGTGGGGACAGAATCCTACAATGAGCAGTTCTTC
CDR3aa: CASSLVGTESYNEQFF

v_gene: TRBV30
abundance: few
len: 13
d_gene: .
j_gene: TRBJ1-1
CDR3nt: TGTGCCTGGACCAGGACATCCAACACTGAAGCTTTCTTT
CDR3aa: CAWTRTSNTEAFF

v_gene: TRBV20-1
abundance: many
len: 13
d_gene: .
j_gene: TRBJ1-2
CDR3nt: TGCAGTGCTAGTCCTGCCAGTGACTATGGCTACACCTTC
CDR3aa: CSASPASDYGYTF

v_gene: TRBV30
abundance: many
len: 15
d_gene: TRBD1
j_gene: TRBJ1-6
CDR3nt: TGTGCCTGGAGTGCCCGGACAGGGGGCAATTCACCCCTCCACTTT
CDR3aa: CAWSARTGGNSPLHF